One sample yielded the 2 T cell receptor beta chains listed below, sequenced in a study of tumor and adjacent non-tumor tissue in lung cancer. Three rounds of nested PCR, following a modified ARM-PCR protocol, produced the TCRbeta library. MiXCR was run by TCRdb on the multiplex PCR reads, yielding one entry per CDR3 protein. The sample lists more than 45,000 distinct CDR3 sequences, 55% to 65% occurring once. No cell sorting was done before RNA was extracted from the tissue. The normal lung tissue was taken more than 3 cm from the tumor edge. The sequencing sample was made of distant non-tumor lung tissue. The receptor source for this set is a woman in her 70s with non-small cell lung cancer.

With respect to this clonotype: Lacking the conserved final phenylalanine or tryptophan, this CDR3 likely reflects a read error. V and J are TRBV5-1 and TRBJ2-1; 9 bases agree with TRBD2. The CDR3 loop spans 15 amino acids. Germline V gene data show CDR1 as SGHRS and CDR2 as YFSETQ. Trimming at V came to 0 bases and at J to 8 bases, leaving 6 bases not matched to a gene. In DNA, the CDR3 is TGCGCCAGCAGCTTGGAGTTTAGCGGGAGTGATGAGCAGTTCCTC. Its protein is CASSLEFSGSDEQFL.

Concerning this clonotype itself: A much larger clone lies one base from this, so it may be a read error. J is TRBJ1-2 and V is TRBV20-1; D uncertain. Germline V lookup: CDR1 DFQATT, CDR2 SNEGSKA (reference sequence). This CDR3 is built from 14 residues. Trimming took 1 base from V and 3 from J, leaving 12 bases between them. For the CDR3, the DNA is TGCAGTGCTAGAGTTTTCGGAGCCCACTATGGCTACACCTTC. This translates into CSARVFGAHYGYTF.